This TCR beta chain was observed in a study of OX40 agonist ivuxolimab in advanced cancers. Study-wide background: Each patient was given ivuxolimab into a vein every 2 weeks, at 0.01 to 10 mg/kg. Dose-escalation patients' cancers were hepatocellular carcinoma, melanoma, renal cell or head and neck cancer. Three partial responders included one hepatocellular carcinoma patient and two cutaneous melanoma patients.

Overall study findings and caveats: Partial responders at 0.1-3.0 mg/kg showed near-lowest clonal expansion.

Of note for this clone: Its antigen is not known.

Generated by immunoSEQ multiplex PCR, the TCRdb table keeps only in-frame clones and is missing some. The profile shows approximately 61,000 clones, approximately 90% of them singletons. The CDR3 sequence is 16 residues long. Germline V gene lookup returns CDR1 MNHEY and CDR2 SMNVEV (reference sequence). V lost 4 bases, J lost 5 bases, and 18 bases lay in between. V is TRBV27 and J is TRBJ2-4; D is possibly TRBD1 or TRBD2 (5 bases each). The specimen comprised CD4+ or CD8+ T cells sorted from blood, sampled in a trial of the OX40 agonist ivuxolimab. This sequence was found in an adult with an advanced solid tumor such as melanoma, head and neck, liver or kidney cancer. As DNA, the CDR3 is TGTGCCAGCAGTTCCCCAGCCCGGGACGGCGAAAACATTCAGTACTTC. Its protein product is CASSSPARDGENIQYF.